This T cell receptor (beta chain) was obtained from a study of T cells expressing NK-cell markers (TCRdb year 2020). With respect to the entire study: Several donors provided sorted CD3+CD56+NKG2C+, CD3+CD56+NKG2C- and CD3+CD56-NKG2C+ T-cell subsets, whose TCR beta-chain repertoires were profiled. Libraries were sequenced as 2 x 150 bp reads on Illumina HiSeq 2000/2500, MiSeq or NextSeq. Seven of the eight sequenced donors were HCMV-seropositive and one was HCMV-seronegative. All eight donors whose samples were sequenced were randomly selected healthy volunteers, three of them men and five women. Here is what the overall study found, with its caveats: Those dominant clonotypes were again the most abundant among CD3+CD56-NKG2C+ cells in a handful of donors, at about 25-60.1%. For five or six donors, the dominant CD3+CD56+NKG2C+ clonotypes were among the top 10 CD8+ clonotypes and accounted for about 1.0-7.5% of CD8+ T cells. It remained unclear whether the expanded NKG2C-expressing T cell clones were specific for HCMV antigens.

The data were produced on an Illumina HiSeq 2000. TCR beta cDNA libraries were prepared using 5'RACE template switching, which introduced a universal primer site and unique molecular identifiers. cDNA synthesis was primed from the TCR beta constant segment and was followed by two successive PCR amplification steps. The source study handled its data this way. MIGEC was used to demultiplex reads and group reads by UMI, and MiTCR was used to assemble and quantify clonotypes. To exclude erroneous sequences, any TCR cDNA sequence not supported by at least two reads was discarded. The tcR package was used for downstream repertoire analysis, and clonotypes were matched between fractions using CDR3 nucleotide sequence together with V segment. Antigen specificity was annotated against VDJdb with VDJmatch, allowing one amino acid substitution in CDR3. After reprocessing by TCRdb, each CDR3 protein sequence is one entry, and no DNA is given. TCRdb's processing, not the authors', yielded these V and J calls. This specimen's table enumerates a few hundred thousand distinct CDR3 sequences. The ten largest clones add up to approximately 3.6% of the sample.

Regarding this clonotype: Its antigen target is currently unknown.

Counted from cysteine to phenylalanine, this CDR3 has 15 amino acids. This entry has no DNA. Sequences SEHNR (CDR1) and FQNEAQ (CDR2) are obtained from the germline V gene (reference sequence). To determine HCMV serostatus, a commercial ELISA kit was used to detect HCMV-specific IgG in serum. Ficoll density gradient centrifugation was used to isolate peripheral blood mononuclear cells from blood. The sequence came from a man between 18 and 35 years old in good health. Donor details come from another sample of the same person, matched by shared clones. The V and J segments used are TRBV7-9 and TRBJ2-5; TCRdb selects TRBD2, and the lack of DNA leaves this call unchecked. Sequenced input: blood T cells: a sorted CD56 or NKG2C T cell subset, CD4+ or CD8+ T cells, or bulk PBMC T cells (not recorded which). CDR3 loop: CASSPLPGLEGSQYF.